Sequencing of this TCR beta chain was carried out in a study of response to subunit inactivated influenza vaccine. Study-level points and caveats: Authors proposed each seasonal influenza vaccination draws in few new T cells.

The CDR3 extends over 16 amino acids. Per the germline V gene, CDR1 is LGHNA and CDR2 is YNFKEQ. Trimming took off 0 bases at V and 3 bases at J, with 15 bases between the two ends. In its sample, this clonotype was seen a few times. The target antigen is unknown. TCRdb analysed the RT-PCR reads with MiXCR anew, one entry per CDR3 protein. This table holds approximately 530,000 distinct CDR3 sequences, under 15% found once. This specimen was PBMCs from blood, taken roughly 47 days after vaccination. The rearrangement links TRBV4-2 to TRBJ2-7, with a tentative D call TRBD2 (6 bases). This receptor was taken from a man aged 50 to 60 who received an inactivated influenza vaccine. CDR3: CASSQDRGTGVYEQYF. As DNA, the CDR3 is TGTGCCAGCAGCCAAGACCGGGGGACGGGAGTCTACGAGCAGTACTTC.